The 32 T cell receptor beta chains reported below all come from one sample, sequenced in a study of cytomegalovirus exposure and HLA in healthy donors. The primer mix had 60 Vbeta and 13 Jbeta primers. This table comes from immunoSEQ multiplex PCR, and its TCRdb copy is limited to in-frame clones, with some not included. Among about 160,000 clones listed, 60% to 80% were seen once. Sequenced: PBMCs. The receptors originated from a woman aged 45-60 years in good health and CMV-seropositive.

This sequence joins TRBV5-6 and TRBJ2-6; the D is unclear. In germline, CDR1 is SGHDT, CDR2 YYEEEE. V lost 2 bases to trimming and J lost 4 bases, with 10 bases between them. The CDR3 extends over 15 amino acids. The CDR3 reads CASSFWATGANVLTF. CDR3 nucleotide sequence: TGTGCCAGCAGCTTCTGGGCAACGGGGGCCAACGTCCTGACTTTC.

The chain has TRBV10-3 and TRBJ2-7; the D is unclear. V was pared by 1 base and J by 4 bases, with 5 bases between. This CDR3 is built from 12 residues. From germline, CDR1 is ENHRY and CDR2 SYGVKD. This chain's CDR3 is CAISEYQYEQYF. The CDR3 DNA sequence: TGTGCCATCAGTGAGTATCAGTACGAGCAGTACTTC.

CDR3 protein: CASTRPGGRGLYEQYF. Written as DNA, the CDR3 is TGTGCCAGCACTCGTCCGGGTGGCAGGGGGCTCTACGAGCAGTACTTC. The chain joins TRBV28 to TRBJ2-7; 8 bases are shared with TRBD1. CDR3 length: 16 amino acids. CDR1 is MDHEN, CDR2 SYDVKM, per germline. The V segment lost 7 bases and the J segment 3 bases; nucleotides outside the gene matches: 14.

This clone was seen once. As DNA, the CDR3 is TGCAGCGTTGCGACCGGGACAGTGATCACTGAAGCTTTCTTT. This gives the protein CSVATGTVITEAFF. This chain joins TRBV29-1 and TRBJ1-1; 7 bases agree with TRBD1. CDR1 and CDR2 (germline): SQVTM, ANQGSEA. V dropped 4 bases and J dropped 4; count of bases not matched to a gene: 9. CDR3 length: 14 residues.

The chain has TRBV2 and TRBJ2-5; no clear D. This CDR3 contains 14 residues. V shed 1 base and J shed 1 base, with 7 bases lying between them. CDR1 is SNHLY and CDR2 is FYNNEI in the germline V gene. The CDR3: CASSEGAGQETQYF. The DNA of the CDR3 is TGTGCCAGCAGTGAAGGGGCAGGCCAAGAGACCCAGTACTTC.

The gene calls are TRBV5-1 and TRBJ2-1; 11 bases match TRBD2. The CDR3 is made up of 14 amino acids. Germline trimming cut 5 bases from V and 4 bases from J; bases unmatched to any gene: 2. Germline loops: CDR1 SGHRS, CDR2 YFSETQ. Written as DNA, the CDR3 is TGCGCCAGCAGACTAGCGGGGGTGTACAATGAGCAGTTCTTC. It is translated as CASRLAGVYNEQFF. Full variable domain (missing parts from reference TRBV5-1 and TRBJ2-1): KAGVTQTPRYLIKTRGQQVTLSCSPISGHRSVSWYQQTPGQGLQFLFEYFSETQRNKGNFPGRFSGRQFSNSRSEMNVSTLELGDSALYLCASRLAGVYNEQFFGPGTRLTVL.

This clone was counted once. The chain links TRBV5-4 to TRBJ1-3; TRBD1 matches at 7 bases. The trim removed 5 bases at V and 2 bases at J, leaving 7 bases unmatched. The germline gives CDR1 SGHNT, CDR2 YYREEE (reference sequence). This CDR3 spans 15 amino acids. For the CDR3, the DNA is TGTGCCAGCAGTAAAGGACAGGCCACTGGAAACACCATATATTTT. It codes for CASSKGQATGNTIYF. The full variable domain, its missing parts supplied by reference TRBV5-4 and TRBJ1-3, is ETGVTQSPTHLIKTRGQQVTLRCSSQSGHNTVSWYQQALGQGPQFIFQYYREEENGRGNFPPRFSGLQFPNYSSELNVNALELDDSALYLCASSKGQATGNTIYFGEGSWLTVV.

On this clone: One junction end does not reproduce the germline sequence, and a read error may be involved. DNA of the CDR3: TGTGCCAGCAGCCAATTGGACAGGGCCCACTCTAGAAACACCATATATTTT. This translates into CASSQLDRAHSRNTIYF. This sequence joins TRBV5-6 and TRBJ1-3; 8 bases align to TRBD1. The CDR3 runs to 17 residues. Germline assignment: CDR1 SGHDT and CDR2 YYEEEE.

The chain employs TRBV18 and TRBJ2-2, with D hard to call. Trimming stripped 2 bases from V and 6 bases from J, with 7 bases between. This CDR3 is 13 amino acids long. Germline CDR1 and CDR2: KGHSH and LQKENI. The CDR3 DNA reads TGTGCCAGCTCACCAATCCCGTCCGGGGAGCTGTTTTTT. It specifies CASSPIPSGELFF.

The CDR3 nucleotides are TGCGCCAGCAGCCAAGGGTTCACAGTCTACGAGCAGTACTTC. Translated, it gives CASSQGFTVYEQYF. The chain is built from TRBV4-1 and TRBJ2-7, with D unresolved. Germline V gives CDR1 MGHRA, CDR2 YSYEKL. V lost 1 base to trimming and J lost 3 bases, with 10 bases between them. The CDR3 contains 14 residues.

The rearrangement joins TRBV5-4 to TRBJ2-3; 9 bases are a match to TRBD2. Per the germline V gene, CDR1 is SGHNT and CDR2 is YYREEE (reference sequence). There are 17 residues in the CDR3. Trimming took 0 bases from V and 6 from J; bases not matched to a gene: 11. CDR3 sequence: CASSLAVAGDGRDTQYF. DNA of the CDR3: TGTGCCAGCAGCTTGGCTGTAGCGGGAGACGGTAGGGATACGCAGTATTTT.

The J gene is TRBJ2-7, the V gene TRBV6-5; the D gene is possibly TRBD1 (6 bases). The germline V gene has CDR1 MNHEY and CDR2 SVGAGI. This CDR3 spans 14 amino acids. The V end was cut by 6 bases, the J end by 0 bases, with 12 bases between. In nucleotides, the CDR3 is TGTGCCAGCAGCGGGACACAGAGCTCCTACGAGCAGTACTTC. This translates into CASSGTQSSYEQYF.

This clone was detected once. V gene TRBV6-6 combines with J gene TRBJ2-7; 7 bases line up with TRBD1. The CDR3 extends over 16 amino acids. Germline CDR1 is MNHNY and CDR2 is SVGAGI (reference sequence). V lost 5 bases to trimming and J lost 2 bases; unmatched junction nucleotides: 12. The CDR3 DNA sequence: TGTGCCAGCAGTCCGGTAGGGCCAGGGGGTACCTACGAGCAGTACTTC. Translation gives CASSPVGPGGTYEQYF.

In this sample, this clone turned up a few times. The CDR3 reads CASSLGVRGYYGYTF. As DNA, the CDR3 is TGTGCCAGCAGCTTAGGCGTCAGGGGATATTATGGCTACACCTTC. The chain joins TRBV7-8 to TRBJ1-2; tentatively, D is TRBD1 (6 bases). CDR1 and CDR2 from the germline V gene are SGHVS and FQNEAQ. The CDR3 spans 15 residues. V was shortened by 1 base and J by 5 bases, with 14 bases between the two germline ends.

The chain carries TRBV29-1 and TRBJ2-7; 10 nucleotides agree with TRBD2. CDR3 size: 15 residues. Trimming at V came to 7 bases and at J to 2 bases, leaving 11 bases not matched to a gene. Germline-derived CDR1 and CDR2 are SQVTM and ANQGSEA. CDR3 loop: CSAGPLAGVPYEQYF. The CDR3, as DNA: TGCAGCGCGGGACCCCTAGCGGGAGTCCCCTACGAGCAGTACTTC.

This chain connects TRBV7-2 to TRBJ2-2; TRBD2 agrees at 8 bases. Losses at the gene ends were 2 bases for V and 6 bases for J; bases not matched to a gene: 11. Per the germline V gene, CDR1 is SGHTA and CDR2 is FQGNSA. CDR3 length equals 17 residues. The DNA for the CDR3 is TGTGCCAGCAGCTTAAAGATTCCGGGACTAGGACCCGGGGAGCTGTTTTTT. Translation: CASSLKIPGLGPGELFF.

The genes are TRBV7-3 and TRBJ2-5, with 14 bases aligning to TRBD2. Trimming removed 5 bases from V and 4 bases from J; junction bases left unmatched: 15. The germline V gene has CDR1 SGHTA and CDR2 FQGTGA. The CDR3 is 19 residues long. Here the CDR3 reads CASSPTAVGLAGEAETQYF. DNA of the CDR3: TGTGCCAGCAGCCCCACCGCGGTGGGACTAGCGGGAGAGGCAGAGACCCAGTACTTC. The entire variable domain, with the rest obtained from reference TRBV7-3 and TRBJ2-5, is as follows: GAGVSQTPSNKVTEKGKYVELRCDPISGHTALYWYRQSLGQGPEFLIYFQGTGAADDSGLPNDRFFAVRPEGSVSTLKIQRTERGDSAVYLCASSPTAVGLAGEAETQYFGPGTRLLVL.

The chain employs TRBV4-3 and TRBJ2-2; no clear D. CDR1 and CDR2 (germline): LGHNA, YSLEER. V was shortened by 6 bases and J by 7 bases, with 18 bases between the two germline ends. CDR3 size: 15 residues. As DNA, the CDR3 is TGCGCCAGCAGTCCCACCCCCAGCGTTGGCGGGGAGCTGTTTTTT. Protein product: CASSPTPSVGGELFF.

The chain links TRBV7-9 to TRBJ2-5, with 13 bases lining up with TRBD2. The CDR3 has 16 amino acids. The V segment lost 5 bases and the J segment 4 bases; nucleotides outside the gene matches: 7. Germline CDR1 and CDR2: SEHNR and FQNEAQ (reference sequence). CDR3 amino acids: CASSRTSGRGGETQYF. CDR3 nucleotide sequence: TGTGCCAGCAGCCGGACTAGCGGGAGAGGTGGAGAGACCCAGTACTTC. The complete variable domain, with remaining parts taken from reference TRBV7-9 and TRBJ2-5, reads DTGVSQNPRHKITKRGQNVTFRCDPISEHNRLYWYRQTLGQGPEFLTYFQNEAQLEKSRLLSDRFSAERPKGSFSTLEIQRTEQGDSAMYLCASSRTSGRGGETQYFGPGTRLLVL.

The CDR3 DNA reads as TGTGCCAGCAGTTCGGACAGTTCAGGGATGAACACTGAAGCTTTCTTT. Translation: CASSSDSSGMNTEAFF. The chain recombines TRBV6-6 with TRBJ1-1, with D perhaps matching TRBD1 (6 bases). Looked up from germline, CDR1 is MNHNY and CDR2 is SVGAGI (reference sequence). This CDR3 contains 16 residues. The V gene lost 4 bases and the J gene lost 0 bases, with 15 bases spanning the gap.

In regard to this clone: One end of the junction is discordant with germline, which a read error may explain. The chain recombines TRBV7-7 with TRBJ2-5; tentatively, D is TRBD2 (5 bases). Germline loops: CDR1 SSHAT, CDR2 FNYEAQ (reference sequence). CDR3 length: 14 residues. The CDR3 region is CASSVDWTCETQYF. As DNA, the CDR3 is TGTGCTAGCAGCGTGGACTGGACCTGCGAGACCCAGTACTTC.

The genes are TRBV5-8 and TRBJ2-7; the match to TRBD1 covers 9 bases. The germline CDR1 and CDR2 sequences are SGHTS and YDEGEE. V shed 5 bases, J shed 5 bases, and the junction held 14 bases outside the gene matches. The CDR3 is 16 residues long. The DNA of the CDR3 is TGTGCCAGCAGGCCCGGCTGGGACAGGGCGAGGGACGAGCAGTACTTC. Translated: CASRPGWDRARDEQYF.

This clone appeared many times. The rearrangement uses TRBV6-5 and TRBJ2-1; 8 bases map to TRBD2. CDR3 length equals 15 residues. CDR1 and CDR2 (germline): MNHEY, SVGAGI. V gave up 6 bases and J gave up 3 bases; unmatched junction bases: 7. CDR3: CASSPREGFYNEQFF. CDR3 sequence (DNA): TGTGCCAGCAGCCCACGGGAGGGATTCTACAATGAGCAGTTCTTC.

This clone was seen a few times. The chain couples TRBV5-1 to TRBJ2-1; D ambiguous. This CDR3 has 11 residues. Trimming removed 7 bases from V and 4 bases from J, with 6 bases in between. Germline V lookup: CDR1 SGHRS, CDR2 YFSETQ. CDR3 nucleotides: TGCGCCAGCTCAGATTACAATGAGCAGTTCTTC. It codes for CASSDYNEQFF.

V usage is TRBV30 and J usage is TRBJ1-3, with unresolved D. This CDR3 is 15 amino acids long. V lost 4 bases and J lost 2, with 15 bases in between. The germline V gene has CDR1 GTSNPN and CDR2 SVGIG (reference sequence). This CDR3 reads CAWNGKHLPGNTIYF. DNA of the CDR3: TGTGCCTGGAACGGGAAGCACTTACCTGGAAACACCATATATTTT.

The chain recombines TRBV18 with TRBJ1-2; TRBD1 matches at 7 bases. The junction had 7 bases not matched to a gene; V was cut back by 2 bases and J by 4 bases. This CDR3 comprises 15 residues. The germline CDR1 and CDR2 sequences are KGHSH and LQKENI. In DNA form, the CDR3 reads TGTGCCAGCTCACCAACAGGGGAAGCCTCCTATGGCTACACCTTC. The encoded protein is CASSPTGEASYGYTF.

The chain joins TRBV27 to TRBJ2-1; a possible D gene is TRBD1 (6 bases). The CDR3 is 13 residues long. The V gene lost 3 bases and the J gene lost 11 bases, with 14 bases spanning the gap. Looked up from germline, CDR1 is MNHEY and CDR2 is SMNVEV (reference sequence). CDR3 DNA: TGTGCCAGCAGTTTGGACAGATTAGCCAAGCAGTTCTTC. Translated, it gives CASSLDRLAKQFF.

The J gene is TRBJ1-2, the V gene TRBV28, with TRBD1 identical over 12 bases. V trimming: 6 bases; J trimming: 5 bases; junction bases outside the gene matches: 10. The germline CDR1 and CDR2 sequences are MDHEN and SYDVKM. The length of the CDR3 is 16 residues. The DNA of the CDR3 is TGTGCCAGCAGATGGGACAGGGGGCTGCCTCCTTATGGCTACACCTTC. It is translated as CASRWDRGLPPYGYTF.

The chain combines TRBV13 with TRBJ1-1, with TRBD1 identical over 7 bases. J gave up 4 bases and V 5 bases, and 7 bases lay outside the gene matches. CDR3 length: 14 amino acids. In germline, CDR1 is PRHDT, CDR2 FYEKMQ (reference sequence). CDR3 sequence reads: CASSPGGSSTEAFF. CDR3 coding DNA: TGTGCCAGCAGCCCAGGGGGGTCGAGCACTGAAGCTTTCTTT.

The chain combines TRBV15 with TRBJ1-2; tentatively, D is TRBD1 (6 bases). The CDR3 consists of 13 residues. The germline CDR1 and CDR2 sequences are LNHNV and YYDKDF (reference sequence). Trimming pared 0 bases from V and 4 bases from J, leaving 6 bases between. The CDR3 loop is CATSREGGYGYTF. The CDR3 region has the DNA TGTGCCACCAGCAGAGAAGGGGGCTATGGCTACACCTTC.

The chain recombines TRBV5-6 with TRBJ2-1; TRBD2 agrees at 9 bases. Germline V gene lookup returns CDR1 SGHDT and CDR2 YYEEEE. J was trimmed by 5 bases and V by 0 bases; bases with no gene match: 9. This CDR3 is built from 17 residues. The CDR3 DNA is TGTGCCAGCAGCTTGGGTTTAGCGGGGGTGCCCCACAATGAGCAGTTCTTC. Its translation: CASSLGLAGVPHNEQFF.

The rearrangement links TRBV19 to TRBJ1-1; 7 bases align to TRBD1. The CDR3 sequence is 13 residues long. The ends lost 0 bases at V and 9 bases at J; junction bases unmatched: 4. Germline CDR1 LNHDA, CDR2 SQIVND (reference sequence). For the CDR3, the DNA is TGTGCCAGTAGTATAGATGGGACAGCTCAAGCTTTCTTT. Residues: CASSIDGTAQAFF. The variable domain in full, with the rest retrieved from reference TRBV19 and TRBJ1-1, is DGGITQSPKYLFRKEGQNVTLSCEQNLNHDAMYWYRQDPGQGLRLIYYSQIVNDFQKGDIAEGYSVSREKKESFPLTVTSAQKNPTAFYLCASSIDGTAQAFFGQGTRLTVV.